The present T cell receptor beta chain was sequenced within a study of T cell responses to AZD1222 COVID-19 vaccine. Study-wide results and limits: No day 14 peak samples; only post-peak repertoires were characterized.

Method: immunoSEQ multiplex PCR; TCRdb's copy keeps in-frame clones and lacks some. Of more than 90,000 clones in the sample, 65% to 85% are singletons; the top ten hold roughly 10%. This CDR3 is 15 amino acids long. Germline V gene lookup returns CDR1 SSHAT and CDR2 FNYEAQ (reference sequence). Concerning this clone itself: The antigen is undetermined. At one of its ends the junction is not consistent with the germline gene, which may arise from a read error.

This TCR derives from an adult in good health. Sequencing used peripheral blood, obtained on day 0 of AZD1222 vaccination. The chain is built from TRBV7-7 and TRBJ2-3; no definite D call. The CDR3 reads CASSLRSSNTDTQYF. CDR3 DNA sequence: TGTGCTAGCAGCTTAAGGAGCTCAAACACAGATACGCAGTATTTT. Filled out from reference TRBV7-7 and TRBJ2-3, the complete variable domain reads GAGVSQSPRYKVTKRGQDVTLRCDPISSHATLYWYQQALGQGPEFLTYFNYEAQPDKSGLPSDRFSAERPEGSISTLTIQRTEQRDSAMYRCASSLRSSNTDTQYFGPGTRLTVL.